The 9 T cell receptor beta chains below were found in one sample sequenced in a study of blood T cell repertoires in COVID-19. The data were produced by immunoSEQ multiplex PCR, yet TCRdb's version contains in-frame clones alone and is incomplete. The sample lists some 330,000 clones; 80% to 90% were seen once. The sequenced sample consisted of PBMCs or T cells enriched from blood (not recorded which). The source is a man aged 30 to 45 who had recovered from COVID-19.

The table lists this clone with a count of one. The chain employs TRBV4-1 and TRBJ1-6; D may be TRBD1 (5 bases). Trimming removed 0 bases at V and 7 bases at J, with 13 bases between. The germline V gene encodes CDR1 MGHRA and CDR2 YSYEKL. The CDR3 runs 16 residues. The CDR3 DNA reads TGCGCCAGCAGCCAAGATCCGGGGGTAGGCAATTCACCCCTCCACTTT. Amino acids: CASSQDPGVGNSPLHF.

The chain recombines TRBV14 with TRBJ2-7; 8 bases align to TRBD1. The germline V gene encodes CDR1 SGHDN and CDR2 FVKESK. V lost 2 bases, J lost 2 bases, and 5 bases stayed unmatched. This CDR3 region has 15 residues. CDR3 in DNA: TGTGCCAGCAGCCAACCAGGGGGACAGGCCTACGAGCAGTACTTC. Translated, it gives CASSQPGGQAYEQYF.

This chain links TRBV13 with TRBJ2-3, with D tentatively TRBD2 (5 bases). CDR3 size: 15 residues. Germline lookup yields CDR1 PRHDT and CDR2 FYEKMQ (reference sequence). Trimming took off 8 bases at V and 2 bases at J, with 17 bases between the two ends. The CDR3 DNA reads TGTGCCAGCGTCATAAGGAGCGGCCCCACAGATACGCAGTATTTT. This encodes CASVIRSGPTDTQYF.

J is TRBJ2-5 and V is TRBV18; 11 nucleotides match TRBD1. This CDR3 is 15 amino acids long. Germline trimming cut 4 bases from V and 2 bases from J; bases unmatched to any gene: 3. Germline lookup yields CDR1 KGHSH and CDR2 LQKENI. The CDR3, as DNA: TGTGCCAGCTCACGGGACAGGGGGAGTCAAGAGACCCAGTACTTC. This sequence encodes CASSRDRGSQETQYF.

The chain has TRBV5-1 and TRBJ2-7; possibly TRBD2 for D (6 bases). CDR1 and CDR2 from the germline V gene are SGHRS and YFSETQ. V was cut by 1 base and J by 4 bases, with 15 bases left in between. The CDR3 has 15 amino acids. CDR3 sequence: CASSLSMAGGYEQYF. CDR3 in DNA: TGCGCCAGCAGCTTGTCGATGGCAGGAGGGTACGAGCAGTACTTC.

V usage is TRBV7-6 and J usage is TRBJ2-1; 11 bases map to TRBD2. CDR1 is SGHVS, CDR2 FNYEAQ, per germline. J gave up 10 bases and V 1 base, and 6 bases lay outside the gene matches. The CDR3 has 15 amino acids. CDR3 DNA sequence: TGTGCCAGCAGCTTAGTGGCTAGCGGGGGGAGAGAGCAGTTCTTC. Its translation is CASSLVASGGREQFF.

The chain links TRBV3-1 (or the pseudogene TRBV3-2) to TRBJ1-5, with TRBD1 matching 11 bases. Germline V gives CDR1 LGHDT, CDR2 YNNKEL (reference sequence). Trimming at V came to 4 bases and at J to 4 bases, leaving 3 bases not matched to a gene. This CDR3 contains 15 residues. CDR3: CASSLGTGGNQPQHF. The DNA for the CDR3 is TGTGCCAGCAGCCTAGGGACAGGGGGAAATCAGCCCCAGCATTTT.

The V and J genes are TRBV9 and TRBJ1-3, with D maybe TRBD1 (5 bases). The V end lost 4 bases, the J end lost 0 bases, and 8 bases lay between the germline ends. Per the germline V gene, CDR1 is SGDLS and CDR2 is YYNGEE. CDR3 length: 14 amino acids. The CDR3 DNA reads as TGTGCCAGCAGCACCGGACACTCTGGAAACACCATATATTTT. Protein: CASSTGHSGNTIYF.

The rearrangement uses TRBV2 and TRBJ1-1; 11 bases line up with TRBD1. The CDR3 covers 16 residues. The V gene's germline CDR1 is SNHLY and CDR2 FYNNEI. V lost 5 bases to trimming and J lost 0 bases; unmatched junction nucleotides: 5. CDR3 in amino acids: CASSPDRGRMNTEAFF. For the CDR3, the DNA is TGTGCCAGCAGTCCGGACAGGGGGCGAATGAACACTGAAGCTTTCTTT. The full variable domain, completed using reference TRBV2 and TRBJ1-1, is EPEVTQTPSHQVTQMGQEVILRCVPISNHLYFYWYRQILGQKVEFLVSFYNNEISEKSEIFDDQFSVERPDGSNFTLKIRSTKLEDSAMYFCASSPDRGRMNTEAFFGQGTRLTVV.